What follows describes a single T cell receptor (beta chain). Its target is not known. The record originates from a study of cytomegalovirus exposure and HLA in healthy donors. Broader study findings: There were under 200 TCR beta chains listed as cytomegalovirus-associated. Rarity characterized most TCR sequences, yet some public TCRs appeared in many donors.

Measured with immunoSEQ multiplex PCR; TCRdb has only the in-frame clones, and not every one. Among 100,000 to 150,000 clones listed, about 96% were seen once. Germline V lookup: CDR1 MGHDK, CDR2 SYGVNS. The V end was cut by 4 bases, the J end by 2 bases, with 9 bases between. The CDR3 length is 13 residues. Sequencing input: PBMCs. The chain is built from TRBV25-1 and TRBJ2-7; the D gene is possibly TRBD2 (5 bases). The receptor's source is a man younger than 30 in good health and CMV-seronegative. The CDR3 sequence: CASSAIGTYEQYF. DNA for the CDR3: TGTGCCAGCAGTGCCATCGGGACCTACGAGCAGTACTTC.